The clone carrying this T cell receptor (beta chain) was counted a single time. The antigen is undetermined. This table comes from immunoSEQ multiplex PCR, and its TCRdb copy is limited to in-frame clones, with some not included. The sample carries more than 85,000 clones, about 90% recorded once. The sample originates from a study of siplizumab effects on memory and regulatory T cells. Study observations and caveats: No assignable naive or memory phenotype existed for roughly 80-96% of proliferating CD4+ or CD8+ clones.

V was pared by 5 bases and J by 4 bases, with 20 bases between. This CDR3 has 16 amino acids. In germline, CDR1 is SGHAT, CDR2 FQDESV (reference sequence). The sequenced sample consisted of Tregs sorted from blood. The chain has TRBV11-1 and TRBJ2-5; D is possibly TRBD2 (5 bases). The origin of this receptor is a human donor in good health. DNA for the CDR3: TGTGCCAGCAGCCAGCGCATTACCGGGATGGCAGAGACCCAGTACTTC. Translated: CASSQRITGMAETQYF. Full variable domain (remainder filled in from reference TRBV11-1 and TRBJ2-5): EAEVAQSPRYKITEKSQAVAFWCDPISGHATLYWYRQILGQGPELLVQFQDESVVDDSQLPKDRFSAERLKGVDSTLKIQPAELGDSAMYLCASSQRITGMAETQYFGPGTRLLVL.